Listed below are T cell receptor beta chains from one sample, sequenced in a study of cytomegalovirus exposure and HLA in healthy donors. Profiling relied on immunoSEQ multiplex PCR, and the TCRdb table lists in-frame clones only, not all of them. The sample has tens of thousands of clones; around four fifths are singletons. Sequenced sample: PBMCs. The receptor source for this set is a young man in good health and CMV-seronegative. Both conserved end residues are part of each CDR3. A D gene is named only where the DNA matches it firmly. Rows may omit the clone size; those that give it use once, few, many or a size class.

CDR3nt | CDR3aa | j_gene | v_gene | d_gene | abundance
TGTGCCAGCAGGGGCGGGGTATGGTCAGATACGCAGTATTTT | CASRGGVWSDTQYF | TRBJ2-3 | TRBV2 | NA | NA
TGTGCCAGCTCACCAGACAGAGCGATGAACACTGAAGCTTTCTTT | CASSPDRAMNTEAFF | TRBJ1-1 | TRBV18 | NA | NA
TGTGCCATCAGTGAAGGGGGAAGGAGGACAGATACGCAGTATTTT | CAISEGGRRTDTQYF | TRBJ2-3 | TRBV10-3 | NA | NA
TGTGCCAGCTCACCATTTAGGCGCAGGGGAGTACCCATGGACACTGAAGCTTTCTTT | CASSPFRRRGVPMDTEAFF | TRBJ1-1 | TRBV18 | NA | NA
TGTGCCAGCAGCCAACGTCAAACTAGAGGGTCCGACTTTGTGCAGTTCTTC | CASSQRQTRGSDFVQFF | TRBJ2-1 | TRBV4-2 | NA | NA
TGTGCCAGCAGTTCCAGGAAACGCGCAGATACGCAGTATTTT | CASSSRKRADTQYF | TRBJ2-3 | TRBV11-3 | NA | NA
TGTGCCAGCAGCGTAGGTACAACGCCACAAGAGACCCAGTACTTC | CASSVGTTPQETQYF | TRBJ2-5 | TRBV9 | NA | NA
TGTGCCAGCTCACCACCCGGGACAGGGACATACAATGAGCAGTTCTTC | CASSPPGTGTYNEQFF | TRBJ2-1 | TRBV18 | TRBD1 | NA
TGTGCCAGCAGTTCCTACCGGGACAGTAATGAAAAACTGTTTTTT | CASSSYRDSNEKLFF | TRBJ1-4 | TRBV27 | TRBD1 | NA
TGTGCCAGCAGCCAGGACAGGAGGTACACTGAAGCTTTCTTT | CASSQDRRYTEAFF | TRBJ1-1 | TRBV6-5 | TRBD1 | NA
TGTGCCAGCAGCTTGGATCGCGGGACTAGCTACAATGAGCAGTTCTTC | CASSLDRGTSYNEQFF | TRBJ2-1 | TRBV5-6 | TRBD2 | once
TGTGCCAGCAGCCCTCCCTCAGCGAGCTCCTACAATGAGCAGTTCTTC | CASSPPSASSYNEQFF | TRBJ2-1 | TRBV5-4 | NA | once
TGTGCCAGCAGCACGGGGACAGCCGGGCAGTACTTC | CASSTGTAGQYF | TRBJ2-7 | TRBV5-6 | TRBD1 | NA
TGTGCCAGCAGCTTAGGAGGTGATCAGCCCCAGCATTTT | CASSLGGDQPQHF | TRBJ1-5 | TRBV7-2 | NA | NA
TGTGCCAGCAGTGAAAGGACAGGGGTTTGGAGCTACACCTTC | CASSERTGVWSYTF | TRBJ1-2 | TRBV2 | TRBD1 | NA
TGTGCCAGCAGCCCCGCGAAGGGCAGGGACACTGAAGCTTTCTTT | CASSPAKGRDTEAFF | TRBJ1-1 | TRBV7-8 | NA | NA
TGTGCCAGCAGCCCAAGCACAGATACGCAGTATTTT | CASSPSTDTQYF | TRBJ2-3 | TRBV7-2 | NA | NA
TGTGCCAGCGGGGAGCTACCCCAGTACTTC | CASGELPQYF | TRBJ2-5 | TRBV21-1 | NA | few
TGTGCCATCAGTGAGGACAGGTACTATGGCTACACCTTC | CAISEDRYYGYTF | TRBJ1-2 | TRBV10-3 | NA | NA
TGTGCCAGCAGCGCCCCTGGTTCTGTACGGACTGAAGCTTTCTTT | CASSAPGSVRTEAFF | TRBJ1-1 | TRBV7-9 | NA | NA
TGTGCCAGCAGCTCCTCTCGGGCGGGGAATCAGCCCCAGCATTTT | CASSSSRAGNQPQHF | TRBJ1-5 | TRBV5-6 | NA | NA
TGTGCCAGCATCACAGGGAAGGGGACCAATCAGCCCCAGCATTTT | CASITGKGTNQPQHF | TRBJ1-5 | TRBV6-1 | NA | NA
TGTGCCAGCAGCGGACAGGGAAACTATGGCTACACCTTC | CASSGQGNYGYTF | TRBJ1-2 | TRBV9 | TRBD1 | NA
TGCAGCGTGGCCCGGACAGGGGATGCTAGCGAGCAGTACTTC | CSVARTGDASEQYF | TRBJ2-7 | TRBV29-1 | TRBD1 | NA
TGTGCCAGCAGCCTAACAGATACGCAGTATTTT | CASSLTDTQYF | TRBJ2-3 | TRBV11-3 | NA | NA
TGTGCCAGCAGACTAGCCCACGAGCAGTACTTC | CASRLAHEQYF | TRBJ2-7 | TRBV2 | NA | NA
TGTGCCAGCAGCTTAGCTGGGGGGACAGGGGGATCCTACGAGCAGTACTTC | CASSLAGGTGGSYEQYF | TRBJ2-7 | TRBV7-2 | TRBD1 | NA